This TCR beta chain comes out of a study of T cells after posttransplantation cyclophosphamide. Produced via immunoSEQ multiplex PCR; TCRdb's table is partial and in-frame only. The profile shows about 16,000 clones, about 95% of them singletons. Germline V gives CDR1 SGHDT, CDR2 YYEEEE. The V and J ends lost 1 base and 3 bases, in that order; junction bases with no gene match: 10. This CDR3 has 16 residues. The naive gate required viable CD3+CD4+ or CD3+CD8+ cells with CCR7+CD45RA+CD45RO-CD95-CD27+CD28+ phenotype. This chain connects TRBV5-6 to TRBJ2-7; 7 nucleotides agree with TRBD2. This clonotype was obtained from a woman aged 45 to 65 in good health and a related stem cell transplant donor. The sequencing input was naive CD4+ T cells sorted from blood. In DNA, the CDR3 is TGTGCCAGCAGCTTGTCGAATCGACTAGCTCGCTACGAGCAGTACTTC. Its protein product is CASSLSNRLARYEQYF.